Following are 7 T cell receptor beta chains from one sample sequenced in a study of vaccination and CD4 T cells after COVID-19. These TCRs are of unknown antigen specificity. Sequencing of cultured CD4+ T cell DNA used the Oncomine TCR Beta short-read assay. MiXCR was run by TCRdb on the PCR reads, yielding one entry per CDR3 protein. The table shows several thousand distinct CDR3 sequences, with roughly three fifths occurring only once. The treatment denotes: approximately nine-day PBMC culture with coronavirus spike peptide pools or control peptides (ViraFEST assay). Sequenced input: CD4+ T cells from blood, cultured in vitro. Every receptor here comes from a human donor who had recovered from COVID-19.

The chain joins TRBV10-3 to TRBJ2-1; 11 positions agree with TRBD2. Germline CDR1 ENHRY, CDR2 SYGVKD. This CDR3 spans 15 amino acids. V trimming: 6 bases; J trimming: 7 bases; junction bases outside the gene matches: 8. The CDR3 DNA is TGTGCCATCAGATCACTAGCGGGAGATGCGAATGAGCAGTTCTTC. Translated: CAIRSLAGDANEQFF.

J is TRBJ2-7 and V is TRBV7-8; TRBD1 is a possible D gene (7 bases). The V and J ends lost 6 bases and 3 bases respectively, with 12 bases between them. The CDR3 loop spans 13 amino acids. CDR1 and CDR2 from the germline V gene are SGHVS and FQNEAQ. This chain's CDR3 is CASSGRDSYEQYF. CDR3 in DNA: TGTGCCAGCAGTGGGCGGGACAGCTACGAGCAGTACTTC.

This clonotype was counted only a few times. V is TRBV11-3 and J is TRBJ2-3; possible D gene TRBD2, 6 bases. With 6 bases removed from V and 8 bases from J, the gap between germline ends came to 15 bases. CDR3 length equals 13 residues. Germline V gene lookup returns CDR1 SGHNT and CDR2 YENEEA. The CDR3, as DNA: TGTGCCAGCAGTTTGGCGGGGCCCAGTACGCAGTATTTT. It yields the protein CASSLAGPSTQYF.

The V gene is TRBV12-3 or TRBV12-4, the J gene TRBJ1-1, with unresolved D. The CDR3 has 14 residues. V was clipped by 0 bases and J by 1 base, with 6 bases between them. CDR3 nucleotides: TGTGCCAGCAGTTTAGCGGGGAGGAACACTGAAGCTTTCTTT. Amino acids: CASSLAGRNTEAFF.

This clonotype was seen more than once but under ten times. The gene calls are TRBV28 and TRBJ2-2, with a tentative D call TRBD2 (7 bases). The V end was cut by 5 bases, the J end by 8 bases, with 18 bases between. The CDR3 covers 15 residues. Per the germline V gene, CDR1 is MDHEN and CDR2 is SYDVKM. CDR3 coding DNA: TGTGCCAGCAGTATCCTTGGGGGGGCAGGAGGGGAGCTGTTTTTT. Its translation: CASSILGGAGGELFF.

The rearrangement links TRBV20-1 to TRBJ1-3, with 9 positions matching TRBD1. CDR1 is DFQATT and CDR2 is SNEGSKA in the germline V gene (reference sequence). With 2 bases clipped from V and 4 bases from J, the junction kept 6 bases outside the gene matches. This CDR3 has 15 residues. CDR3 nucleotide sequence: TGCAGTGCTAGACGGACAGGGGCGCTAGGAAACACCATATATTTT. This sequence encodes CSARRTGALGNTIYF.

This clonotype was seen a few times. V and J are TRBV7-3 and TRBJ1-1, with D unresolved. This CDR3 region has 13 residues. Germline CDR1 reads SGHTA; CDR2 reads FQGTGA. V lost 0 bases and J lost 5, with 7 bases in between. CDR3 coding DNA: TGTGCCAGCAGCTTAACGAGGGAGACTGAAGCTTTCTTT. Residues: CASSLTRETEAFF.